Sequencing of this TCR beta chain was carried out in a study of regulatory T cells in long-lasting Graves disease. Comment on this clonotype: The antigen is undetermined. A much larger clonotype is one base distant, so this may be a read error.

The germline gives CDR1 MDHEN, CDR2 SYDVKM. The CDR3 contains 14 residues. The time point was: persistent/refractory GD, antithyroid drugs over 5 years with positive TRAb. After RNA was extracted from PBMCs, the TCR library was made from it. Whole-study results and caveats: Small sample size may have lowered accuracy.

Building of the TCR beta libraries involved iRepertoire HTBI primers and Arm-PCR of CDR3 regions. TCRdb reprocessed the multiplex PCR reads via MiXCR and lists one record per CDR3 protein. The sample includes about 470,000 distinct CDR3 sequences, around 20% of them seen just once. The chain has TRBV28 and TRBJ1-6, with D unclear. The sample was peripheral blood mononuclear cells (PBMCs), taken when the disease was refractory, from a patient treated with antithyroid drugs. The clonotype originates from a female donor with Graves disease. The CDR3 DNA reads TGTGCCGGCAGTTTATTGACATATAATTCACCCCTCCACTTT. Translated: CAGSLLTYNSPLHF.